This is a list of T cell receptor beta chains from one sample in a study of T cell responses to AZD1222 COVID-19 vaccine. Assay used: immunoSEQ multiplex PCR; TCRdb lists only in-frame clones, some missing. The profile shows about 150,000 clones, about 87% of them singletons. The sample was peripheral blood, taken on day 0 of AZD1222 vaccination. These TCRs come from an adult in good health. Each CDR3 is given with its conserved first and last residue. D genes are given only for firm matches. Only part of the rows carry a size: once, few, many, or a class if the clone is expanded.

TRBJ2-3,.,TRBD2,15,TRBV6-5,CASSYSSGGTDTQYF,TGTGCCAGCAGTTACTCTAGCGGGGGCACAGATACGCAGTATTTT
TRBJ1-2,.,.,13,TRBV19,CASSMTSNYGYTF,TGTGCCAGTAGTATGACGTCGAACTATGGCTACACCTTC
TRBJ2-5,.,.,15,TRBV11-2,CASSSTVGTQETQYF,TGTGCCAGCAGCTCCACGGTGGGGACACAAGAGACCCAGTACTTC
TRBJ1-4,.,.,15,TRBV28,CASSLVGGSNEKLFF,TGTGCCAGCAGCCTAGTGGGGGGCTCAAATGAAAAACTGTTTTTT
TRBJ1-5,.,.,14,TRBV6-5,CASSLGYSNQPQHF,TGTGCCAGCAGCCTGGGATATAGCAATCAGCCCCAGCATTTT
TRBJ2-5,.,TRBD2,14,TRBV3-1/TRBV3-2,CASSRWTSIETQYF,TGTGCCAGCAGCCGATGGACTAGCATAGAGACCCAGTACTTC
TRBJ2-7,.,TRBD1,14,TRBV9,CASSARDRGYEQYF,TGTGCCAGCAGCGCCCGGGACAGGGGGTACGAGCAGTACTTC
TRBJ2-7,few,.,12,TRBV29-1,CSGADGSYEQYF,TGCAGCGGGGCGGACGGTTCCTACGAGCAGTACTTC
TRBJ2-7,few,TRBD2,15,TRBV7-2,CASSLVAGGPYEQYF,TGTGCCAGCAGCTTAGTGGCGGGGGGGCCGTACGAGCAGTACTTC
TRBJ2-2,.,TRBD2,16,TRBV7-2,CASSLRLAGNTGELFF,TGTGCCAGCAGCTTGCGGCTAGCGGGGAACACCGGGGAGCTGTTTTTT
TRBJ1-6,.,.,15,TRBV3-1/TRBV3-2,CASSQASGVGSPLHF,TGTGCCAGCAGCCAAGCCTCGGGGGTGGGCTCACCCCTCCACTTT
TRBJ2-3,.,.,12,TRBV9,CASSVGEYTQYF,TGTGCCAGCAGCGTGGGGGAATATACGCAGTATTTT
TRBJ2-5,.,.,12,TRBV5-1,CASSFGGETQYF,TGCGCCAGCAGCTTCGGGGGAGAGACCCAGTACTTC
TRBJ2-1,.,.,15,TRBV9,CASSPLSGAYNEQFF,TGTGCCAGCAGCCCACTCTCGGGGGCCTACAATGAGCAGTTCTTC
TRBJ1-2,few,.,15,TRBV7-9,CASSPTGVFLFGYTF,TGTGCCAGCAGCCCCACCGGGGTTTTTCTATTTGGCTACACCTTC
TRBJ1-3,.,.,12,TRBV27,CASRSTGNTIYF,TGTGCCAGCAGATCAACTGGAAACACCATATATTTT
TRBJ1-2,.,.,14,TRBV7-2,CASSRRTENYGYTF,TGTGCCAGCAGCCGCCGTACAGAAAACTATGGCTACACCTTC
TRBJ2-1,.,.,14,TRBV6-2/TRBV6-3,CASSLRQSLYEQFF,TGTGCCAGCAGTCTCCGACAGTCGCTCTATGAGCAGTTCTTC
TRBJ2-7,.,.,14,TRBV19,CASSTQDTAYEQYF,TGTGCCAGTAGTACCCAGGACACGGCCTACGAGCAGTACTTC
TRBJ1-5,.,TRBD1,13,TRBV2,CASKGQLNQPQHF,TGTGCCAGCAAGGGACAGCTCAATCAGCCCCAGCATTTT
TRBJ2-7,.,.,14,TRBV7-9,CASSLSTGPYEQYF,TGTGCCAGCAGCTTATCTACAGGGCCCTACGAGCAGTACTTC
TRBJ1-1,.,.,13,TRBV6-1,CASSEARGTEAFF,TGTGCCAGCAGTGAAGCGCGAGGAACTGAAGCTTTCTTT
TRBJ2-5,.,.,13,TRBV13,CASTRGKQETQYF,TGTGCCAGCACTAGGGGGAAGCAAGAGACCCAGTACTTC
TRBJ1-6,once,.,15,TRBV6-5,CASSQSRQADSPLHF,TGTGCCAGCAGCCAAAGCCGACAGGCGGATTCACCCCTCCACTTT